This paragraph reports one TCR beta chain. The table came from immunoSEQ multiplex PCR; TCRdb's copy has only in-frame clones and leaves some out. The sample consists of millions of clones, 90% to 95% of them appearing once. This specimen belongs to a study of shared clonotypes between healthy human individuals. Donors, without exception, were Caucasian adults residing in Nashville, Tennessee. Researchers partitioned CD4+ cells into CD45RA+ naive and CD45RA-negative memory subsets. Trimming removed 0 bases from V and 5 bases from J, with 10 bases in between. The CDR3 consists of 14 residues. In germline, CDR1 is ENHRY, CDR2 SYGVKD.

J is TRBJ1-1 and V is TRBV10-3; D is unresolved. The sample consisted of naive CD4+ T cells from PBMCs. Documented subset: CD45RA+ positively selected. The source of this sequence is a man between 18 and 29 years old in good health. Some clones in this sample may be carry-over from other donors' samples. The CDR3 is CAISESRSGTEAFF. The CDR3 DNA reads as TGTGCCATCAGTGAGTCTAGGAGTGGGACTGAAGCTTTCTTT.